This passage covers 10 T cell receptor beta chains from one sample sequenced in a study of T cell clonality in common variable immunodeficiency. The method was immunoSEQ multiplex PCR; TCRdb's version includes in-frame clones alone and lacks a portion of them. The repertoire shows approximately 34,000 clones, none seen only once; the top ten take roughly 3.4%. Sequenced material: peripheral blood mononuclear cells. Source of these receptors: a person between 18 and 75 years old in good health.

This clone was counted only a few times. The CDR3 DNA, read in part, is TGCGCCAGCAGCTTGGACCAGACTACTAATGAAAAG. Amino acids: CASSLDQTTNEK. In full, the CDR3 reads CASSLDQTTNEKLFF. The rearrangement joins TRBV5-1 to TRBJ2-2; weak D call: TRBD2 (5 bases). The read terminates 3 residues ahead of where the CDR3 ends, so the germline J gene completes it. The germline V gene encodes CDR1 SGHRS and CDR2 YFSETQ. The CDR3 has 15 residues.

This clone appeared many times. The DNA ends 3 residues before the CDR3 does, and the rest of the CDR3 is filled in from the germline J gene. This sequence joins TRBV4-1 and TRBJ2-1; 12 bases line up with TRBD2. In germline, CDR1 is MGHRA, CDR2 YSYEKL. The CDR3 consists of 15 residues. Losses at the gene ends were 6 bases for V and 7 bases for J; bases not matched to a gene: 7. CDR3 amino acids: CASRGGLAGKNEQFF. Incomplete CDR3 DNA: TGCGCCAGCAGGGGTGGACTAGCGGGAAAAAATGAG.

The sample holds many counts of this clone. The CDR3 is cut off 3 residues early in the read; its end comes from the germline J gene. V is TRBV4-2 and J is TRBJ2-1; 9 bases are shared with TRBD2. Germline CDR1 reads LGHNA; CDR2 reads YNFKEQ. Trimming at V came to 1 base and at J to 7 bases, leaving 11 bases not matched to a gene. The CDR3 length is 17 residues. The DNA read from the CDR3 is TGTGCCAGCAGCCAAGCCCGTCTAGCGGGAATTAGGAATGAG. It is translated as CASSQARLAGIRNE. The CDR3 reads in full as CASSQARLAGIRNEQFF.

This clone has a count of ten or more. The read terminates 3 residues ahead of where the CDR3 ends, so the germline J gene completes it. The chain combines TRBV7-9 with TRBJ2-5; 11 nucleotides align to TRBD1. V trimming: 5 bases; J trimming: 4 bases; junction bases outside the gene matches: 6. Looked up from germline, CDR1 is SEHNR and CDR2 is FQNEAQ (reference sequence). The CDR3 totals 15 residues. CDR3 bases read: TGTGCCAGCAGCCTTGGACAGGGGGCTGGAGAGACC. Encoded protein: CASSLGQGAGET. In full, the CDR3 reads CASSLGQGAGETQYF.

In regard to this clone: From the germline J gene comes the end of the CDR3, since the read stops 3 residues before it. V is TRBV7-8 and J is TRBJ2-7, with a weak D call TRBD1 (5 bases). Trimming took off 4 bases at V and 3 bases at J, with 10 bases between the two ends. Germline V CDR1 and CDR2: SGHVS, FQNEAQ. CDR3 size: 13 residues. The CDR3 DNA, read in part, is TGTGCCAGCAGCTATGACAGATTCTACGAG. Protein sequence: CASSYDRFYE. Given in full, the CDR3 is CASSYDRFYEQYF.

This clone was observed many times. CDR3 bases read: TGTGCCAGTCTCTCCCTCCTAAGGGATGGC. Translated: CASLSLLRDG. The CDR3 in full is CASLSLLRDGYTF. This chain joins TRBV19 and TRBJ1-2; D call uncertain. The read comes to an end 3 residues before the CDR3 does, leaving the germline J gene to fill in the end. Trimming stripped 8 bases from V and 6 bases from J, with 16 bases between. This CDR3 has 13 residues. The germline V gene has CDR1 LNHDA and CDR2 SQIVND (reference sequence).

Note on this clone: The CDR3 is cut off 3 residues early in the read; its end comes from the germline J gene. The genes are TRBV7-6 and TRBJ2-3, with 7 bases lining up with TRBD2. CDR3 length equals 13 residues. Germline V gene sequence: CDR1 SGHVS, CDR2 FNYEAQ. CDR3 in amino acids: CASRRTSGETQYF. The sequenced CDR3 bases are TGTGCCAGCAGGCGGACTAGTGGAGAGACG.

This clone was seen ten or more times. The CDR3 end falls 3 residues outside the read, so it is completed with the germline J gene. V usage is TRBV20-1 and J usage is TRBJ1-1; weak D call: TRBD1 (5 bases). Germline V gene lookup returns CDR1 DFQATT and CDR2 SNEGSKA (reference sequence). The CDR3 runs 14 residues. V lost 4 bases, J lost 6 bases, and 18 bases lay in between. Partial CDR3 DNA: TGCAGTGCTATGAGCGCAAGGGGAGAGTCTGAA. Protein sequence: CSAMSARGESE. Given in full, the CDR3 is CSAMSARGESEAFF.

This clone was observed many times. The CDR3 goes on 3 residues after the read ends, and that part is filled in from the germline J gene. The gene calls are TRBV10-1 and TRBJ2-1; no clear D gene. Germline V lookup: CDR1 WNHNN, CDR2 SYGVQD (reference sequence). CDR3 length: 14 residues. V gave up 3 bases and J gave up 8 bases, with 14 bases separating them. CDR3 sequence: CASSDQVIPYEQFF. CDR3 bases read: TGCGCCAGCAGTGACCAGGTCATCCCCTATGAG.

This clone was seen ten or more times. With the read ending 3 residues before the CDR3 end, the germline J gene is used to fill in that end. J is TRBJ2-5 and V is TRBV5-4; D is perhaps TRBD1 (6 bases). V was cut by 7 bases and J by 3 bases, with 19 bases left in between. Germline V lookup: CDR1 SGHNT, CDR2 YYREEE (reference sequence). There are 15 residues in the CDR3. The CDR3 here is CASRRWGAGEETQYF. The covered CDR3 bases are TGTGCCAGCCGTCGTTGGGGAGCAGGGGAAGAGACC.